These 23 T cell receptor beta chains originate from one sample sequenced in a study of identical twins. TCRdb reprocessed the 5' RACE reads with MiXCR, giving one entry per CDR3 protein. The profile covers about 890,000 distinct CDR3 sequences, with over 9% appearing a single time and about 1.5% taken by the ten largest. The same data also contributed to another study, on yellow fever vaccine responses in identical twins.

What was sequenced was PBMCs. The receptors shown here come from a woman aged 18-29 years in good health.

The V and J genes are TRBV11-2 and TRBJ2-2; no firm D call. Trimming shortened V by 3 bases and J by 6 bases, and 5 bases separated the two germline ends. The germline CDR1 and CDR2 sequences are SGHAT and FQNNGV. The CDR3 spans 12 residues. The CDR3 DNA sequence: TGTGCCAGCAGCTTTTACCCCGGGGAGCTGTTTTTT. It encodes CASSFYPGELFF.

V is TRBV11-2 and J is TRBJ1-5, with D maybe TRBD1 (5 bases). V lost 6 bases, J lost 0 bases, and 9 bases lay in between. CDR1 and CDR2 (germline): SGHAT, FQNNGV. The CDR3 consists of 14 residues. CDR3 nucleotide sequence: TGTGCCAGCAGTTTGGACAATAGCAATCAGCCCCAGCATTTT. Its protein is CASSLDNSNQPQHF. Complete variable domain (other parts from reference TRBV11-2 and TRBJ1-5): EAGVAQSPRYKIIEKRQSVAFWCNPISGHATLYWYQQILGQGPKLLIQFQNNGVVDDSQLPKDRFSAERLKGVDSTLKIQPAKLEDSAVYLCASSLDNSNQPQHFGDGTRLSIL.

This clonotype occurred a few times. The chain employs TRBV7-7 and TRBJ2-2; the match to TRBD2 covers 9 bases. CDR1 is SSHAT and CDR2 is FNYEAQ in the germline V gene (reference sequence). Unmatched junction bases numbered 11, after V lost 5 bases and J lost 7 bases. The CDR3 length is 16 residues. CDR3: CASSQVAGGPNGELFF. The CDR3 DNA reads as TGTGCCAGCAGCCAGGTGGCGGGAGGGCCTAACGGGGAGCTGTTTTTT.

This clonotype was observed a few times. This sequence joins TRBV6-1 and TRBJ1-2; 7 bases are a match to TRBD1. The germline gives CDR1 MNHNS, CDR2 SASEGT. The length of the CDR3 is 16 residues. The V gene end was trimmed by 3 bases and the J gene end by 3 bases; junction bases not matched to a gene: 10. CDR3 in DNA: TGTGCCAGCAGTGATCGATCAGGGGGAGGATACTATGGCTACACCTTC. Its protein product is CASSDRSGGGYYGYTF.

This clonotype was counted a single time. The chain has TRBV5-6 and TRBJ2-3, with D possibly being TRBD2 (6 bases). Per germline, CDR1 SGHDT and CDR2 YYEEEE. CDR3 length: 17 amino acids. Trimming stripped 4 bases from V and 4 bases from J, with 22 bases between. The CDR3 loop is CASSRLDKTSLSDTQYF. DNA for the CDR3: TGTGCCAGCAGCCGCCTCGATAAGACTAGTCTTTCAGATACGCAGTATTTT.

This chain connects TRBV28 to TRBJ1-2, with 11 positions matching TRBD1. CDR1 is MDHEN and CDR2 is SYDVKM in the germline V gene. The CDR3 consists of 16 residues. Unmatched junction bases numbered 13, after V lost 5 bases and J lost 8 bases. The DNA for the CDR3 is TGTGCCAGCAGTGCGGACAGGGGGCTATCGGCTTGGGGCTACACCTTC. It translates to CASSADRGLSAWGYTF.

This clonotype has a count of ten or more. The V gene is TRBV14, the J gene TRBJ2-3; maybe TRBD2 (6 bases). The CDR3 length is 19 residues. Germline loops: CDR1 SGHDN, CDR2 FVKESK. Trimming removed 1 base from V and 2 bases from J, with 22 bases in between. CDR3 sequence reads: CASSQGGVGLLNPTDTQYF. In DNA form, the CDR3 reads TGTGCCAGCAGCCAAGGGGGGGTGGGGCTCCTTAACCCCACAGATACGCAGTATTTT.

CDR3 bases: TGTGCCATCAGTGAGTCGATCTGGGCCATCGACACTGAAGCTTTCTTT. It is translated as CAISESIWAIDTEAFF. The V call is TRBV10-3, the J call TRBJ1-1, with D uncertain. Trimming removed 0 bases at V and 3 bases at J, with 14 bases between. Germline values: CDR1 ENHRY, CDR2 SYGVKD. CDR3 length equals 16 residues.

To note about this clonotype: A much larger clone differs from this one at a single base, so this may be a read error. V usage is TRBV6-2 or TRBV6-3 and J usage is TRBJ2-1; D is uncertain. Germline CDR1 MNHEY, CDR2 SVGEGT. The CDR3 has 15 amino acids. V lost 7 bases to trimming and J lost 2 bases, with 15 bases between them. As DNA, the CDR3 is TGTGCCAGCAAGCGCAACGGAGTCACCTACAATGAGCAGTTCTTC. It translates to CASKRNGVTYNEQFF.

The chain joins TRBV10-3 to TRBJ2-3; 9 bases align to TRBD2. Trimming cost V 3 bases and J 6 bases; bases outside gene matches: 13. Germline V lookup: CDR1 ENHRY, CDR2 SYGVKD. This CDR3 has 17 residues. The CDR3 sequence is CAISDPTGGGVRDTQYF. CDR3 nucleotide sequence: TGTGCCATCAGTGACCCCACTGGCGGGGGGGTCAGGGATACGCAGTATTTT.

The rearrangement joins TRBV10-3 to TRBJ1-1; 7 bases are a match to TRBD1. The CDR3 spans 13 residues. Unmatched junction bases numbered 7, after V lost 10 bases and J lost 2 bases. Germline CDR1 is ENHRY and CDR2 is SYGVKD. The CDR3 here is CATNGQANTEAFF. The CDR3, as DNA: TGTGCCACTAACGGACAGGCTAACACTGAAGCTTTCTTT.

The V gene is TRBV13, the J gene TRBJ1-2, with unresolved D. Trimming removed 1 base from V and 1 base from J, with 4 bases in between. The CDR3 sequence is 13 residues long. CDR1 and CDR2 (germline): PRHDT, FYEKMQ (reference sequence). CDR3 sequence reads: CASSLDNNYGYTF. The CDR3 DNA follows: TGTGCCAGCAGCTTAGACAATAACTATGGCTACACCTTC.

Turning to this clonotype: At one of its ends the junction is not consistent with the germline gene, which may arise from a read error. The genes are TRBV6-1 and TRBJ2-3, with 8 bases fitting TRBD2. Germline assignment: CDR1 MNHNS and CDR2 SASEGT. The CDR3 has 15 residues. The CDR3 sequence is CASRGAGESTDTQCF. The CDR3 nucleotides read TGTGCCAGCAGGGGAGCGGGGGAGAGCACAGATACGCAGTGTTTT.

J is TRBJ2-7 and V is TRBV4-2; perhaps TRBD2 as D (6 bases). V was cut by 5 bases and J by 1 base, with 18 bases left in between. Germline V gene lookup returns CDR1 LGHNA and CDR2 YNFKEQ. This CDR3 is built from 16 residues. The CDR3 DNA is TGTGCCAGCAGCGTAGATTTAAGCGGGCCTTCCTACGAGCAGTACTTC. Translating it yields CASSVDLSGPSYEQYF.

This clonotype was detected a few times. The rearrangement uses TRBV20-1 and TRBJ2-1; D unresolved. The CDR3 is made up of 14 amino acids. Germline V gene lookup returns CDR1 DFQATT and CDR2 SNEGSKA (reference sequence). V gave up 0 bases and J gave up 2 bases, with 8 bases separating them. The CDR3: CSARDQPTYNEQFF. The CDR3 region has the DNA TGCAGTGCTAGAGATCAGCCGACCTACAATGAGCAGTTCTTC.

This clonotype was counted at least ten times. The V gene is TRBV12-3 or TRBV12-4, the J gene TRBJ1-5, with 8 positions matching TRBD1. Unmatched junction bases numbered 4, after V lost 7 bases and J lost 2 bases. The CDR3 consists of 14 residues. CDR3 bases: TGTGCCAGCACCCCAGGGGGCGGCAATCAGCCCCAGCATTTT. Translation gives CASTPGGGNQPQHF.

This clonotype was seen a handful of times. V gene TRBV7-2 combines with J gene TRBJ2-3; 10 positions match TRBD2. With V trimmed by 2 bases and J by 2 bases, 13 bases remained unmatched. The germline V gene encodes CDR1 SGHTA and CDR2 FQGNSA. This CDR3 is 19 amino acids long. CDR3 in amino acids: CASSLSGRAFGAFTDTQYF. CDR3 nucleotide sequence: TGTGCCAGCAGCTTAAGCGGGAGGGCCTTCGGGGCTTTCACAGATACGCAGTATTTT.

This clonotype was seen a few times. The genes are TRBV11-2 and TRBJ2-1; 9 nucleotides match TRBD2. CDR3 length: 15 residues. The germline V gene encodes CDR1 SGHAT and CDR2 FQNNGV. Trimming removed 5 bases from V and 9 bases from J; junction bases left unmatched: 11. The CDR3: CASSRPGTSIGEQFF. As DNA, the CDR3 is TGTGCCAGCAGCCGCCCCGGGACTAGCATCGGTGAGCAGTTCTTC.

The chain is built from TRBV10-3 and TRBJ2-5, with 9 bases matching TRBD1. This CDR3 region has 14 residues. Unmatched junction bases numbered 3, after V lost 4 bases and J lost 3 bases. CDR1 is ENHRY, CDR2 SYGVKD, per germline. CDR3 bases: TGTGCCATCAGTGGGGGACAGGGAGAAGAGACCCAGTACTTC. It specifies CAISGGQGEETQYF.

This clonotype has a handful of counts. V usage is TRBV9 and J usage is TRBJ2-6; weak D call: TRBD2 (5 bases). The CDR3 totals 15 residues. Germline V gene sequence: CDR1 SGDLS, CDR2 YYNGEE. V lost 2 bases, J lost 0 bases, and 6 bases lay in between. Here the CDR3 DNA reads TGTGCCAGCAGCGTTGACTACTCTGGGGCCAACGTCCTGACTTTC. It is translated as CASSVDYSGANVLTF.

This clonotype was counted a few times. V and J are TRBV12-3 or TRBV12-4 and TRBJ2-1, with D uncertain. The V gene lost 2 bases and the J gene lost 0 bases, with 11 bases spanning the gap. The CDR3 runs to 16 residues. The CDR3 is CASSLRSRSSYNEQFF. The CDR3 nucleotides read TGTGCCAGCAGTTTAAGGTCGAGGAGCTCCTACAATGAGCAGTTCTTC.

This clonotype was observed at least ten times. The V call is TRBV5-1, the J call TRBJ2-5; D is possibly TRBD1 or TRBD2 (5 bases each). Trimming cost V 0 bases and J 4 bases, with 13 bases left between them. CDR3 length: 15 amino acids. From germline, CDR1 is SGHRS and CDR2 YFSETQ. The CDR3 DNA sequence: TGCGCCAGCAGCTTGGAGGGGAATCGGGGAGAGACCCAGTACTTC. Its translation is CASSLEGNRGETQYF.

In this sample, this clonotype turned up a few times. Written as DNA, the CDR3 is TGCAGTGCTAGGAGCGAGGAGGGATGGGGTACTGAAGCTTTCTTT. This encodes CSARSEEGWGTEAFF. The chain combines TRBV20-1 with TRBJ1-1; D is undetermined. The V end lost 3 bases, the J end lost 5 bases, and 19 bases lay between the germline ends. The CDR3 loop spans 15 amino acids. The V gene's germline CDR1 is DFQATT and CDR2 SNEGSKA (reference sequence).